The 23 T cell receptor beta chains listed next were all sequenced from one sample in a study of control samples from healthy donors and cancer patients. Profiling relied on immunoSEQ multiplex PCR, and the TCRdb table lists in-frame clones only, not all of them. The table has 46,000 or so clones, over 90% seen once. Sequencing was performed on PBMCs. The receptors were gathered from a woman between 50 and 59 years old with head and neck cancer.

The rearrangement uses TRBV2 and TRBJ1-2; 9 bases agree with TRBD1. The CDR3 sequence is 14 residues long. Germline loops: CDR1 SNHLY, CDR2 FYNNEI. After removal of 7 bases from V and 2 bases from J, the junction contained 5 bases not matched to a gene. The CDR3 loop is CASTGDRVNYGYTF. DNA of the CDR3: TGTGCCAGCACGGGGGACAGGGTCAACTATGGCTACACCTTC.

This clone was counted a single time. The chain is built from TRBV7-2 and TRBJ2-7; D is ambiguous. The CDR3 is 14 amino acids. In germline, CDR1 is SGHTA, CDR2 FQGNSA. V lost 2 bases, J lost 6 bases, and 14 bases lay in between. The CDR3 DNA sequence: TGTGCCAGCAGCTTATTAACCTCCCTCTCCGAGCAGTACTTC. This translates into CASSLLTSLSEQYF.

This chain uses TRBV3-1 (or the pseudogene TRBV3-2) with TRBJ1-5; possible D gene TRBD1, 5 bases. The V and J ends lost 0 bases and 4 bases respectively, with 10 bases between them. The germline V gene encodes CDR1 LGHDT and CDR2 YNNKEL (reference sequence). This CDR3 region has 15 residues. The CDR3, as DNA: TGTGCCAGCAGCCAAGAAGAAAAGGGGAATCAGCCCCAGCATTTT. Translating gives CASSQEEKGNQPQHF.

The chain couples TRBV3-1 (or the pseudogene TRBV3-2) to TRBJ1-1; D is unclear. V lost 2 bases, J lost 1 base, and 8 bases lay in between. Germline CDR1 LGHDT, CDR2 YNNKEL (reference sequence). This CDR3 is 14 amino acids long. The CDR3 here is CASSQTTGNTEAFF. The DNA of the CDR3 is TGTGCCAGCAGCCAAACGACTGGGAACACTGAAGCTTTCTTT.

This chain joins TRBV11-3 and TRBJ2-3; perhaps TRBD1 as D (7 bases). V lost 4 bases to trimming and J lost 6 bases, with 20 bases between them. The CDR3 sequence is 16 residues long. Germline V gene sequence: CDR1 SGHNT, CDR2 YENEEA. CDR3 in amino acids: CASSSRQGPAGDTQYF. CDR3 nucleotides: TGTGCCAGCAGCTCAAGACAGGGCCCCGCGGGGGATACGCAGTATTTT.

The genes are TRBV7-3 and TRBJ2-3; 7 nucleotides agree with TRBD1. Germline V gene sequence: CDR1 SGHTA, CDR2 FQGTGA. CDR3 length: 14 residues. After removal of 5 bases from V and 2 bases from J, the junction contained 4 bases not matched to a gene. The CDR3 here is CASSLGQVTDTQYF. The CDR3 nucleotides read TGTGCCAGCAGCCTTGGACAGGTCACAGATACGCAGTATTTT.

This chain connects TRBV5-6 to TRBJ2-3; perhaps TRBD2 as D (6 bases). The CDR3 covers 14 residues. Trimming removed 4 bases at V and 6 bases at J, with 15 bases between. Germline loops: CDR1 SGHDT, CDR2 YYEEEE. The CDR3 nucleotides read TGTGCCAGCAGCCGGGACTCCTTGGGGGATACGCAGTATTTT. Translated: CASSRDSLGDTQYF.

This chain links TRBV2 with TRBJ1-2; D gene unclear. Germline CDR1 SNHLY, CDR2 FYNNEI. The CDR3 has 13 residues. Trimming took 2 bases from V and 2 from J, leaving 6 bases between them. The CDR3 reads CASSEQKNYGYTF. Written as DNA, the CDR3 is TGTGCCAGCAGTGAACAGAAGAACTATGGCTACACCTTC.

This rearrangement joins TRBV29-1 to TRBJ2-1, with D unclear. V was cut by 0 bases and J by 8 bases, with 5 bases left in between. The germline CDR1 and CDR2 sequences are SQVTM and ANQGSEA. The CDR3 is 11 residues long. The DNA of the CDR3 is TGCAGCGTTGAAGATATGCATGAGCAGTTCTTC. Translation: CSVEDMHEQFF.

The chain carries TRBV5-4 and TRBJ1-2; weak D call: TRBD1 (5 bases). V lost 4 bases to trimming and J lost 0 bases, with 16 bases between them. The CDR3 is 16 amino acids. Germline V gene lookup returns CDR1 SGHNT and CDR2 YYREEE (reference sequence). The chain's CDR3 is CASSPGGGGTNYGYTF. The CDR3 region has the DNA TGTGCCAGCAGCCCCGGGGGTGGGGGGACTAACTATGGCTACACCTTC.

To note about this clone: One junction end disagrees with the germline gene, perhaps due to a read error. This chain links TRBV3-1 (or the pseudogene TRBV3-2) with TRBJ1-2; TRBD1 is a possible D gene (5 bases). This CDR3 region has 19 residues. The germline CDR1 and CDR2 sequences are LGHDT and YNNKEL (reference sequence). CDR3 region: CTSSQGVGGVTVPLYGYTF. In DNA, the CDR3 is TGTACCAGCAGCCAAGGGGTGGGCGGGGTAACGGTCCCGCTCTATGGCTACACCTTC.

The rearrangement joins TRBV3-1 (or the pseudogene TRBV3-2) to TRBJ2-7; TRBD1 aligns across 8 bases. V was clipped by 2 bases and J by 2 bases; unmatched bases: 2. Germline V CDR1 and CDR2: LGHDT, YNNKEL (reference sequence). This CDR3 has 14 amino acids. The CDR3 here is CASSQPGQAYEQYF. CDR3 sequence (DNA): TGTGCCAGCAGCCAACCGGGACAGGCCTACGAGCAGTACTTC.

This chain uses TRBV3-1 (or the pseudogene TRBV3-2) with TRBJ2-5, with 10 nucleotides matching TRBD2. CDR3 length: 17 amino acids. Per germline, CDR1 LGHDT and CDR2 YNNKEL (reference sequence). Trimming cost V 1 base and J 2 bases; bases outside gene matches: 7. The CDR3 DNA is TGTGCCAGCAGCCAAGCCTCTAGCGGGGGTATACAAGAGACCCAGTACTTC. Residues: CASSQASSGGIQETQYF.

This clone was counted a few times. The DNA for the CDR3 is TGTGCCAGCAGTTACACTAACAGGGGCGGTCAGCCCCAGCATTTT. Translated: CASSYTNRGGQPQHF. The chain recombines TRBV6-2 or TRBV6-3 with TRBJ1-5, with TRBD1 matching over 7 bases. After removal of 2 bases from V and 6 bases from J, the junction contained 7 bases not matched to a gene. The germline V gene has CDR1 MNHEY and CDR2 SVGEGT. This CDR3 is 15 amino acids long.

The V call is TRBV19, the J call TRBJ2-1; unclear D gene. CDR3 length: 13 residues. V was clipped by 4 bases and J by 3 bases, with 7 bases between them. Germline V lookup: CDR1 LNHDA, CDR2 SQIVND (reference sequence). The chain's CDR3 is CASSKDLYNEQFF. The CDR3 bases are TGTGCCAGTAGTAAGGACCTCTACAATGAGCAGTTCTTC. Looking up the rest from reference TRBV19 and TRBJ2-1 gives the full variable domain: DGGITQSPKYLFRKEGQNVTLSCEQNLNHDAMYWYRQDPGQGLRLIYYSQIVNDFQKGDIAEGYSVSREKKESFPLTVTSAQKNPTAFYLCASSKDLYNEQFFGPGTRLTVL.

The rearrangement joins TRBV28 to TRBJ2-1; possible D gene TRBD2, 6 bases. Germline V gives CDR1 MDHEN, CDR2 SYDVKM. The CDR3 has 11 amino acids. The ends were cut back, 5 bases at V and 10 bases at J, with 9 bases in the middle. The CDR3 sequence is CASSTSNEQFF. The CDR3 DNA reads as TGTGCCAGCAGTACTAGCAACGAGCAGTTCTTC.

The chain is built from TRBV6-2 or TRBV6-3 and TRBJ2-3; 10 nucleotides line up with TRBD1. This CDR3 spans 15 amino acids. CDR1 is MNHEY and CDR2 is SVGEGT in the germline V gene. Trimming removed 6 bases from V and 4 bases from J; junction bases left unmatched: 7. The CDR3: CASSHGQGGADTQYF. CDR3 DNA: TGTGCCAGCAGCCACGGACAGGGGGGAGCAGATACGCAGTATTTT.

The chain employs TRBV7-6 and TRBJ2-2; D perhaps matches TRBD1 (7 bases). The CDR3 has 16 amino acids. Deletions cut 1 base from V and 3 bases from J, with 12 bases between. Germline V gene data show CDR1 as SGHVS and CDR2 as FNYEAQ. In nucleotides, the CDR3 is TGTGCCAGCAGCTTAGGTCGCAGGGGGGACACCGGGGAGCTGTTTTTT. Encoded protein: CASSLGRRGDTGELFF.

V is TRBV7-6 and J is TRBJ1-1; the D is unclear. Trimming stripped 4 bases from V and 2 bases from J, with 11 bases between. CDR3 length: 14 residues. Germline V CDR1 and CDR2: SGHVS, FNYEAQ. The CDR3 sequence: CASSSTTANTEAFF. CDR3 DNA sequence: TGTGCCAGCAGCTCCACTACAGCAAACACTGAAGCTTTCTTT.

The V gene is TRBV7-2, the J gene TRBJ1-2, with a possible D match to TRBD1 (5 bases). Germline CDR1 SGHTA, CDR2 FQGNSA. Trimming stripped 1 base from V and 5 bases from J, with 8 bases between. CDR3 length: 13 amino acids. CDR3 DNA: TGTGCCAGCAGCTTAGGGGGGTGGTATGGCTACACCTTC. This encodes CASSLGGWYGYTF.

This sequence joins TRBV11-1 and TRBJ2-1, with a possible D match to TRBD1 (5 bases). Germline CDR1 reads SGHAT; CDR2 reads FQDESV (reference sequence). Trimming pared 5 bases from V and 4 bases from J, leaving 15 bases between. The CDR3 length is 15 residues. Written as DNA, the CDR3 is TGTGCCAGCAGCCCCCAGACAGTTATTTACAATGAGCAGTTCTTC. Amino acids: CASSPQTVIYNEQFF.

CDR3 protein: CASSITGGITYNEQFF. CDR3 bases: TGTGCCAGTAGTATAACAGGGGGCATAACCTACAATGAGCAGTTCTTC. This chain uses TRBV19 with TRBJ2-1; 9 bases match TRBD1. There are 16 residues in the CDR3. The V segment lost 2 bases and the J segment 2 bases; nucleotides outside the gene matches: 4. The germline CDR1 and CDR2 sequences are LNHDA and SQIVND (reference sequence). Filled out from reference TRBV19 and TRBJ2-1, the complete variable domain reads DGGITQSPKYLFRKEGQNVTLSCEQNLNHDAMYWYRQDPGQGLRLIYYSQIVNDFQKGDIAEGYSVSREKKESFPLTVTSAQKNPTAFYLCASSITGGITYNEQFFGPGTRLTVL.

This chain's CDR3 is CASSLRAYNEQFF. In DNA, the CDR3 is TGTGCCAGCAGCCTGAGAGCGTACAATGAGCAGTTCTTC. V usage is TRBV3-1 (or the pseudogene TRBV3-2) and J usage is TRBJ2-1; D remains ambiguous. Trimming cost V 4 bases and J 4 bases, with 8 bases left between them. The CDR3 is made up of 13 amino acids. Germline V lookup: CDR1 LGHDT, CDR2 YNNKEL (reference sequence).